The clone carrying this TCR beta chain was picked up one time. Its specificity is not known. This sample stems from a study of PD-1 blockade in classical Hodgkin lymphoma. Study-level findings and limits: TCR diversity in CD4+, not CD8+, cells rose significantly by C4D1.

Trimming left V 2 bases short and J 5 bases short, with 10 bases between. This CDR3 contains 15 residues. Germline CDR1 is SGHVS and CDR2 is FNYEAQ. Relapse after autologous stem cell transplantation occurred in every patient, and brentuximab vedotin exposure varied. Some clones are missing from TCRdb's copy, which holds only in-frame ones; the method was immunoSEQ multiplex PCR. The sample includes approximately 46,000 clones, 73% of them seen just once. The chain is built from TRBV7-6 and TRBJ1-6, with D unclear. Material: peripheral blood mononuclear cells (PBMCs), obtained at baseline. The receptor was derived from a human donor with classical Hodgkin lymphoma. CDR3 DNA: TGTGCCAGCAGCTTAAGGACGGGAAATAATTCACCCCTCCACTTT. It yields the protein CASSLRTGNNSPLHF. The entire variable domain, with the rest obtained from reference TRBV7-6 and TRBJ1-6, is as follows: GAGVSQSPRYKVTKRGQDVALRCDPISGHVSLYWYRQALGQGPEFLTYFNYEAQQDKSGLPNDRFSAERPEGSISTLTIQRTEQRDSAMYRCASSLRTGNNSPLHFGNGTRLTVT.